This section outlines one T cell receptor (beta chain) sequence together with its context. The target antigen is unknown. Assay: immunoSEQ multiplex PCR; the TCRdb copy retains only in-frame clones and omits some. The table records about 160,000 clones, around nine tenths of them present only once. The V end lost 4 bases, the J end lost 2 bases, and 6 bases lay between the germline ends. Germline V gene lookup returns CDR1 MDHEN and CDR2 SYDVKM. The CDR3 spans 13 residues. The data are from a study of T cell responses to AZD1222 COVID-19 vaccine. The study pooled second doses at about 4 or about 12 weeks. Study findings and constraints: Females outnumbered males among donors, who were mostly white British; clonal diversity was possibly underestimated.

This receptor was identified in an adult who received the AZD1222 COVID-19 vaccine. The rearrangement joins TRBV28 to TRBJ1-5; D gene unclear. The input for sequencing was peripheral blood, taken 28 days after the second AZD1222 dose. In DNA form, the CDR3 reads TGTGCCAGCAGTTGGAGCGGCAATCAGCCCCAGCATTTT. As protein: CASSWSGNQPQHF. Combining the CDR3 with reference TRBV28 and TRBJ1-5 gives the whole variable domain DVKVTQSSRYLVKRTGEKVFLECVQDMDHENMFWYRQDPGLGLRLIYFSYDVKMKEKGDIPEGYSVSREKKERFSLILESASTNQTSMYLCASSWSGNQPQHFGDGTRLSIL.